This T cell receptor beta chain was captured in a study of CD4 T cells in relation to SARS-CoV-2 and coronaviruses. Study summary: ViraFEST: approximately 10-day antigen culture of PBMCs, then TCR beta CDR3 sequencing.

CD4+ T cells from unexposed donors were obtained before the COVID-19 pandemic (2011-2018). The cells were cultured for roughly 11 days before CD4+ T cells were isolated. As cell numbers allowed, unexposed-donor CD4+ T cells faced SARS-CoV-2 S/N and four cold-coronavirus spikes. Germline CDR1 and CDR2: MDHEN and SYDVKM. CDR3 length: 15 residues. V shed 5 bases, J shed 4 bases, and the junction held 8 bases outside the gene matches. Whole-study results and caveats: Samples before the pandemic and after infection were not matched within any donor.

Note on this clone: Its antigen is still unknown.

The method was immunoSEQ multiplex PCR; TCRdb's version includes in-frame clones alone and lacks a portion of them. Of 25,000 or so clones in the sample, over 65% were seen once. This TCR was recovered from a human donor in good health. This rearrangement joins TRBV28 to TRBJ2-5; 9 nucleotides line up with TRBD2. Sequencing used CD4+ T cells from PBMCs, cultured in vitro. CDR3 amino acids: CASSSSGSLGETQYF. For the CDR3, the DNA is TGTGCCAGCAGTAGTAGCGGGAGTCTTGGAGAGACCCAGTACTTC.